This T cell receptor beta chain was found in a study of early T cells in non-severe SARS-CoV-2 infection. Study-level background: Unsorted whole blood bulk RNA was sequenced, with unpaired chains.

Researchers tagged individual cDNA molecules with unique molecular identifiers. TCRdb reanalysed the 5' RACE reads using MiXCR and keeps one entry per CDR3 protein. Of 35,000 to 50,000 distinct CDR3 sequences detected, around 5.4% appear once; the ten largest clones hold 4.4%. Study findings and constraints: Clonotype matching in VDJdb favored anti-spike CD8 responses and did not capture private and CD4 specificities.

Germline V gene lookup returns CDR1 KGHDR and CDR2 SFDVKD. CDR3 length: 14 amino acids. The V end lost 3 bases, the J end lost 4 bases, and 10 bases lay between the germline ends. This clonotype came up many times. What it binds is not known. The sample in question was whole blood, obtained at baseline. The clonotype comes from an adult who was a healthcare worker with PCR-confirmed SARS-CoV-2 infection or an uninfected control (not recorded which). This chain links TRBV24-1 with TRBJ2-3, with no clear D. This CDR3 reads CATSDRRTSDTQYF. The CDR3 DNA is TGTGCCACCAGTGATCGACGGACGTCAGATACGCAGTATTTT.